The T cell receptor beta chain under discussion was sequenced for a study of CD8+CD57+ T cells in acquired aplastic anemia. A note on this clonotype: Its matching antigen is unknown.

Study results and limitations: Patients and controls had CD8+ Simpson's diversity values that were not significantly distinct.

V lost 8 bases and J lost 1, with 11 bases in between. The CDR3 is made up of 13 amino acids. CDR1 and CDR2 (germline): WNHNN, SYGVQD (reference sequence). Patients chosen for sequencing had shown CD8+CD57+ cell expansion by flow cytometry. Everyone among the patients had severe acquired aplastic anemia. Genomic DNA provided the template from which TCR beta VDJ and CDR3 profiles were obtained. A single record per CDR3 protein comes from TCRdb applying MiXCR to the reads. The data hold approximately 220,000 distinct CDR3 sequences, with under 50% observed a single time. The chain joins TRBV10-1 to TRBJ1-1; D call uncertain. The receptor comes from a human donor with aplastic anemia. The material sequenced was sorted CD4+, CD8+, or CD8+CD57+ T cells (not recorded which) from PBMCs. The CDR3 coding sequence is TGCGCCAGCGCCTCTATACCGAACACTGAAGCTTTCTTT. Encoded protein: CASASIPNTEAFF.